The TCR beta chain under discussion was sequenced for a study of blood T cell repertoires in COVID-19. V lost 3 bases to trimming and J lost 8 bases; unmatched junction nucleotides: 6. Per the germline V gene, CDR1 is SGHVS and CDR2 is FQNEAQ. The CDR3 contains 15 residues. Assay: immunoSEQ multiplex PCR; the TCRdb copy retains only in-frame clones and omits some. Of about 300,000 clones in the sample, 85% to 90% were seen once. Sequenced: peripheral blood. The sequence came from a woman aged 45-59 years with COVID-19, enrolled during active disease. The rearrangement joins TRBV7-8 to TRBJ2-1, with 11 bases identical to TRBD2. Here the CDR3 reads CASSFITSGSDEQFF. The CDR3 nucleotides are TGTGCCAGCAGCTTCATTACTAGCGGGAGCGATGAGCAGTTCTTC.